What follows are 15 T cell receptor beta chains derived from one specimen sequenced in a study of T cells in narcolepsy (dated by TCRdb to 2017 to 2018). Libraries were constructed by the immunoSEQ multiplex PCR assay. Imported from immuneACCESS, the table was reduced by TCRdb to in-frame sequences with V and J called. These copies leave out some clones; in studies compared against another copy, an unresolved V gene accounts for under half, and the cause of the remainder is not known. The sample table records roughly 34,000 clones; roughly 80% of these occur just once. The top ten hold 1.3% of the sample. Sequences were obtained from CD45RA- memory CD4+ T cells from PBMCs. This sample's cell subset or site label indicates: memory T cells sorted ex vivo from peripheral blood. These TCRs come from a human donor with narcolepsy.

The chain combines TRBV5-6 with TRBJ1-2; D is ambiguous. The CDR3 runs to 13 residues. Germline-derived CDR1 and CDR2 are SGHDT and YYEEEE. V was cut by 3 bases and J by 5 bases, with 11 bases left in between. The CDR3 coding sequence is TGTGCCAGCAGCTCGCCCCGAGGTTATGGCTACACCTTC. This gives the protein CASSSPRGYGYTF.

V gene TRBV20-1 combines with J gene TRBJ1-5; D is unresolved. With 6 bases removed from V and 11 bases from J, the gap between germline ends came to 14 bases. The V gene's germline CDR1 is DFQATT and CDR2 SNEGSKA (reference sequence). The CDR3 is made up of 11 amino acids. For the CDR3, the DNA is TGCAGTGCCGGTAGCCCCGGGGCCCAGCATTTT. As protein: CSAGSPGAQHF.

V is TRBV25-1 and J is TRBJ1-1; unclear D gene. Germline V lookup: CDR1 MGHDK, CDR2 SYGVNS. This CDR3 region has 14 residues. The V gene lost 2 bases and the J gene lost 1 base, with 8 bases spanning the gap. The CDR3 sequence: CASSEGWSNTEAFF. DNA of the CDR3: TGTGCCAGCAGTGAAGGATGGTCGAACACTGAAGCTTTCTTT.

The chain is built from TRBV7-6 and TRBJ1-2; TRBD1 is a possible D gene (6 bases). V dropped 2 bases and J dropped 4 bases, with 11 bases sitting between them. The CDR3 loop spans 14 amino acids. The germline V gene has CDR1 SGHVS and CDR2 FNYEAQ. CDR3 protein: CASSLRTAIYGYTF. In nucleotides, the CDR3 is TGTGCCAGCAGCTTAAGGACAGCGATCTATGGCTACACCTTC.

The chain links TRBV2 to TRBJ2-2, with a possible D match to TRBD2 (5 bases). Trimming removed 8 bases from V and 7 bases from J, with 17 bases in between. The CDR3 spans 14 residues. The germline CDR1 and CDR2 sequences are SNHLY and FYNNEI. Here the CDR3 reads CASSEGSWSGELFF. The CDR3 DNA is TGTGCCAGCTCCGAGGGAAGCTGGAGCGGGGAGCTGTTTTTT. Combining the CDR3 with reference TRBV2 and TRBJ2-2 gives the whole variable domain EPEVTQTPSHQVTQMGQEVILRCVPISNHLYFYWYRQILGQKVEFLVSFYNNEISEKSEIFDDQFSVERPDGSNFTLKIRSTKLEDSAMYFCASSEGSWSGELFFGEGSRLTVL.

This sequence joins TRBV6-5 and TRBJ1-2; TRBD1 aligns across 8 bases. This CDR3 has 14 residues. The V segment lost 5 bases and the J segment 2 bases; nucleotides outside the gene matches: 4. Germline V lookup: CDR1 MNHEY, CDR2 SVGAGI. The CDR3 coding sequence is TGTGCCAGCAGTAGACAGGGGCCCAACTATGGCTACACCTTC. Translating it yields CASSRQGPNYGYTF.

In this sample, this clone turned up a few times. This sequence joins TRBV5-1 and TRBJ2-2, with TRBD1 matching over 8 bases. Germline V gene lookup returns CDR1 SGHRS and CDR2 YFSETQ. J lost 5 bases, V lost 5 bases, and 8 bases had no gene match. The CDR3 spans 15 residues. CDR3 DNA sequence: TGCGCCAGCAGTCTACAGGGGGACGGTACCGGGGAGCTGTTTTTT. Translating it yields CASSLQGDGTGELFF.

The chain is built from TRBV7-3 and TRBJ2-3; 7 nucleotides match TRBD2. V lost 1 base to trimming and J lost 14 bases; unmatched junction nucleotides: 9. Germline CDR1 and CDR2: SGHTA and FQGTGA. CDR3 length equals 13 residues. CDR3 loop: CASSLNLGGGWYF. For the CDR3, the DNA is TGTGCCAGCAGCTTAAATTTGGGCGGGGGATGGTATTTT. Based on the CDR3 plus reference TRBV7-3 and TRBJ2-3, the full variable domain is GAGVSQTPSNKVTEKGKYVELRCDPISGHTALYWYRQSLGQGPEFLIYFQGTGAADDSGLPNDRFFAVRPEGSVSTLKIQRTERGDSAVYLCASSLNLGGGWYFGPGTRLTVL.

The rearrangement uses TRBV6-5 and TRBJ2-7, with a tentative D call TRBD1 (6 bases). V dropped 5 bases and J dropped 8 bases, with 16 bases sitting between them. The germline V gene has CDR1 MNHEY and CDR2 SVGAGI. The CDR3 sequence is 13 residues long. The CDR3: CASSEDSSTKQYF. CDR3 nucleotides: TGTGCCAGCAGTGAGGACAGTTCTACGAAGCAGTACTTC.

V is TRBV5-4 and J is TRBJ2-5, with a weak D call TRBD2 (7 bases). The germline V gene has CDR1 SGHNT and CDR2 YYREEE (reference sequence). V gave up 4 bases and J gave up 0 bases, with 13 bases separating them. The CDR3 has 15 amino acids. The CDR3 loop is CASSPGGHNQETQYF. The CDR3 DNA follows: TGTGCCAGCAGCCCCGGGGGGCACAACCAAGAGACCCAGTACTTC.

This clone was observed a handful of times. The rearrangement joins TRBV14 to TRBJ2-2, with TRBD2 matching over 8 bases. Germline trimming cut 3 bases from V and 1 base from J; bases unmatched to any gene: 1. Germline V gives CDR1 SGHDN, CDR2 FVKESK. The CDR3 length is 15 residues. The CDR3 is CASSQAGGNTGELFF. The CDR3 nucleotides read TGTGCCAGCAGCCAGGCGGGGGGGAACACCGGGGAGCTGTTTTTT.

The chain links TRBV5-1 to TRBJ1-2; 8 bases match TRBD1. Trimming cost V 1 base and J 4 bases; bases outside gene matches: 6. CDR3 length: 15 amino acids. Germline-derived CDR1 and CDR2 are SGHRS and YFSETQ. This CDR3 is CASSLFGQGSYGYTF. In nucleotides, the CDR3 is TGCGCCAGCAGCTTGTTTGGACAGGGAAGCTATGGCTACACCTTC.

The rearrangement uses TRBV21-1 and TRBJ2-5; the DNA was not used to check the table's D call, TRBD1. TRBV21-1 has pseudogene status. There are 13 residues in the CDR3. The DNA of the CDR3 is TGTGCCAGCAGCGCCGGGACACGAGAGACCCAGTACTTC. Its protein is CASSAGTRETQYF.

The chain is built from TRBV27 and TRBJ2-3; D might be TRBD2 (6 bases). The germline V and J ends were trimmed by 7 bases and 0 bases, with 11 bases remaining between them. This CDR3 spans 14 amino acids. CDR1 and CDR2 (germline): MNHEY, SMNVEV (reference sequence). CDR3 nucleotide sequence: TGTGCCAGCATCCTCGCGGGGAGCACAGATACGCAGTATTTT. Translation gives CASILAGSTDTQYF.

The gene calls are TRBV6-1 and TRBJ1-2; D uncertain. The CDR3 sequence is 15 residues long. V lost 0 bases, J lost 4 bases, and 12 bases lay in between. Germline CDR1 is MNHNS and CDR2 is SASEGT. This CDR3 reads CASSEAAGAGYGYTF. In DNA, the CDR3 is TGTGCCAGCAGTGAAGCGGCGGGAGCCGGCTATGGCTACACCTTC.